One sample yielded the 20 T cell receptor beta chains listed below, sequenced in a study of shared clonotypes between healthy human individuals. TCRdb keeps only in-frame clones here, not all; method: immunoSEQ multiplex PCR. Altogether 1,500,000 or so clones are present, approximately 98.5% being singletons, with the ten largest covering 0.36%. The specimen was naive CD4+ T cells sorted from blood. Subset indicated: CD45RA+ positively selected. Every receptor here comes from a man aged 25-45 years in good health.

Concerning this clone: This CDR3 is also generated by other DNA sequences in the sample. The CDR3 nucleotides are TGTGCCAGCAGTTATTCGGGTGCAGATCAGCCCCAGCATTTT. Translation: CASSYSGADQPQHF. J is TRBJ1-5 and V is TRBV6-5, with D hard to call. Trimming shortened V by 3 bases and J by 5 bases, and 11 bases separated the two germline ends. Germline V CDR1 and CDR2: MNHEY, SVGAGI. The length of the CDR3 is 14 residues.

The chain is built from TRBV30 and TRBJ2-5; tentative D call: TRBD1 (5 bases). The CDR3 consists of 12 residues. Per the germline V gene, CDR1 is GTSNPN and CDR2 is SVGIG (reference sequence). With 1 base removed from V and 10 bases from J, the gap between germline ends came to 13 bases. This CDR3 is CAWSGQGEDQYF. CDR3 in DNA: TGTGCCTGGAGTGGGCAGGGCGAGGACCAGTACTTC. Complete variable domain (other parts from reference TRBV30 and TRBJ2-5): SQTIHQWPATLVQPVGSPLSLECTVEGTSNPNLYWYRQAAGRGLQLLFYSVGIGQISSEVPQNLSASRPQDRQFILSSKKLLLSDSGFYLCAWSGQGEDQYFGPGTRLLVL.

The V gene is TRBV5-4, the J gene TRBJ2-1; 10 bases agree with TRBD1. CDR3 length equals 20 residues. J was trimmed by 0 bases and V by 2 bases; bases with no gene match: 14. Germline CDR1 and CDR2: SGHNT and YYREEE (reference sequence). The CDR3, as DNA: TGTGCCAGCAGCTTACCTCCGGGACAGGGGTCCCAGAGCTCCTACAATGAGCAGTTCTTC. The encoded protein is CASSLPPGQGSQSSYNEQFF.

Notes on this clone: The sample has other DNA sequences that encode this CDR3 too. This rearrangement joins TRBV10-2 to TRBJ2-1, with 11 nucleotides matching TRBD2. The CDR3 is made up of 13 amino acids. CDR1 is WSHSY, CDR2 SAAADI, per germline. J gave up 9 bases and V 4 bases, and 2 bases lay outside the gene matches. The CDR3 DNA sequence: TGCGCCAGCAGTGGGCTAGCGGGAGGTGAGCAGTTCTTC. Translated: CASSGLAGGEQFF.

Concerning this clone: The sample carries other DNA sequences with the same CDR3. The chain links TRBV7-9 to TRBJ1-1; weak D call: TRBD1 (6 bases). The V and J ends lost 1 base and 3 bases respectively, with 12 bases between them. Germline V gene sequence: CDR1 SEHNR, CDR2 FQNEAQ (reference sequence). This CDR3 has 15 residues. The CDR3 sequence is CASSLDQGRDTEAFF. CDR3 nucleotides: TGTGCCAGCAGCTTAGATCAGGGGCGCGACACTGAAGCTTTCTTT.

The CDR3, as DNA: TGTGCCAGCTCACCTCATGAACAGGGAATCGGCACTGAAGCTTTCTTT. Amino acid sequence: CASSPHEQGIGTEAFF. The chain carries TRBV18 and TRBJ1-1; D is possibly TRBD1 (6 bases). Germline-derived CDR1 and CDR2 are KGHSH and LQKENI. This CDR3 is built from 16 residues. Trimming pared 3 bases from V and 4 bases from J, leaving 18 bases between.

The CDR3 protein is CASSSLGGVGWETQYF. For the CDR3, the DNA is TGTGCCAGCAGTTCGTTGGGCGGGGTAGGATGGGAGACCCAGTACTTC. This chain joins TRBV6-5 and TRBJ2-5; D perhaps matches TRBD2 (6 bases). Germline CDR1 MNHEY, CDR2 SVGAGI. Trimming left V 4 bases short and J 5 bases short, with 20 bases between. This CDR3 comprises 16 residues.

The chain recombines TRBV27 with TRBJ2-5, with a possible D match to TRBD2 (6 bases). The CDR3 loop spans 13 amino acids. Germline loops: CDR1 MNHEY, CDR2 SMNVEV (reference sequence). Trimming pared 2 bases from V and 7 bases from J, leaving 11 bases between. The CDR3 here is CASSLTGVATQYF. CDR3 DNA sequence: TGTGCCAGCAGTTTAACGGGGGTTGCGACCCAGTACTTC.

This clone was found once. The chain has TRBV28 and TRBJ1-5; possible D gene TRBD1, 5 bases. The CDR3 contains 19 residues. V lost 4 bases and J lost 1, with 23 bases in between. From germline, CDR1 is MDHEN and CDR2 SYDVKM. In DNA, the CDR3 is TGTGCCAGCAGTTCCCAGGGATTTGGAGCCCACCGAAGCAATCAGCCCCAGCATTTT. This encodes CASSSQGFGAHRSNQPQHF.

The J gene is TRBJ2-7, the V gene TRBV5-1; D gene unclear. Per germline, CDR1 SGHRS and CDR2 YFSETQ. Trimming cost V 5 bases and J 1 base, with 16 bases left between them. This CDR3 has 15 residues. The CDR3 nucleotides read TGCGCCAGCAGTCTGGACGGGCGGAATTCCTACGAGCAGTACTTC. Translation: CASSLDGRNSYEQYF.

In the case of this clone: This sample includes further DNA sequences coding for the same CDR3. The gene calls are TRBV7-3 and TRBJ2-5, with D perhaps matching TRBD1 or TRBD2 (5 bases each). This CDR3 is 14 amino acids long. Trimming removed 2 bases at V and 1 base at J, with 8 bases between. Germline loops: CDR1 SGHTA, CDR2 FQGTGA. This CDR3 reads CASSLLGTQETQYF. CDR3 in DNA: TGTGCCAGCAGCTTACTTGGGACCCAAGAGACCCAGTACTTC.

The chain joins TRBV6-1 to TRBJ2-7; no definite D call. The CDR3 sequence is 11 residues long. Germline assignment: CDR1 MNHNS and CDR2 SASEGT. V was cut by 6 bases and J by 2 bases, with 5 bases left in between. This chain's CDR3 is CASSTTYEQYF. CDR3 DNA sequence: TGTGCCAGCAGCACAACCTACGAGCAGTACTTC.

V gene TRBV5-1 combines with J gene TRBJ2-3; unclear D gene. Germline V gives CDR1 SGHRS, CDR2 YFSETQ. Trimming removed 0 bases from V and 5 bases from J, with 7 bases in between. This CDR3 comprises 13 residues. The CDR3 is CASSLGSVDTQYF. For the CDR3, the DNA is TGCGCCAGCAGCTTGGGATCGGTAGATACGCAGTATTTT.

The chain has TRBV7-9 and TRBJ2-7, with D unclear. Trimming stripped 3 bases from V and 3 bases from J, with 12 bases between. Germline CDR1 is SEHNR and CDR2 is FQNEAQ (reference sequence). The CDR3 length is 14 residues. CDR3 region: CASSFTAPSYEQYF. DNA of the CDR3: TGTGCCAGCAGCTTTACGGCACCTAGCTACGAGCAGTACTTC.

This rearrangement joins TRBV5-1 to TRBJ2-5; tentative D call: TRBD1 (5 bases). This CDR3 has 15 residues. V shed 0 bases and J shed 4 bases, with 13 bases lying between them. Germline CDR1 is SGHRS and CDR2 is YFSETQ. The CDR3 region has the DNA TGCGCCAGCAGCTTGGAAGTTGGCAGGGTAGAGACCCAGTACTTC. It specifies CASSLEVGRVETQYF.

The gene calls are TRBV9 and TRBJ1-1; D might be TRBD1 (5 bases). Germline CDR1 reads SGDLS; CDR2 reads YYNGEE. Trimming removed 0 bases from V and 10 bases from J, with 16 bases in between. The CDR3 totals 14 residues. This CDR3 is CASSVGVGDGAAFF. The DNA of the CDR3 is TGTGCCAGCAGCGTAGGGGTGGGGGACGGTGCAGCTTTCTTT.

This clone has just one count. In DNA form, the CDR3 reads TGTGCCAGCTCACCACTAGACAGGGAAGATACGCAGTATTTT. Translation: CASSPLDREDTQYF. The genes are TRBV18 and TRBJ2-3; 7 nucleotides align to TRBD1. The CDR3 covers 14 residues. V dropped 1 base and J dropped 5; count of bases not matched to a gene: 3. CDR1 KGHSH and CDR2 LQKENI come from the germline V gene. Full variable domain (outside the CDR3, taken from reference TRBV18 and TRBJ2-3): NAGVMQNPRHLVRRRGQEARLRCSPMKGHSHVYWYRQLPEEGLKFMVYLQKENIIDESGMPKERFSAEFPKEGPSILRIQQVVRGDSAAYFCASSPLDREDTQYFGPGTRLTVL.

This clone was seen once. V and J are TRBV6-1 and TRBJ1-2; tentatively, D is TRBD1 (5 bases). V dropped 3 bases and J dropped 0 bases, with 14 bases sitting between them. This CDR3 is 16 amino acids long. The V gene's germline CDR1 is MNHNS and CDR2 SASEGT. The chain's CDR3 is CASSEPGWGANYGYTF. CDR3 nucleotides: TGTGCCAGCAGTGAGCCAGGGTGGGGAGCTAACTATGGCTACACCTTC.

J is TRBJ2-1 and V is TRBV10-1, with D hard to call. This CDR3 contains 14 residues. V gave up 1 base and J gave up 11 bases, with 15 bases separating them. CDR1 and CDR2 from the germline V gene are WNHNN and SYGVQD (reference sequence). For the CDR3, the DNA is TGCGCCAGCAGTGAGTTATCTAGGTGGGATAAGCAGTTCTTC. Its translation is CASSELSRWDKQFF.

The chain combines TRBV2 with TRBJ2-7; D is undetermined. The CDR3 is 13 amino acids. Trimming took off 6 bases at V and 2 bases at J, with 11 bases between the two ends. From germline, CDR1 is SNHLY and CDR2 FYNNEI. The CDR3 here is CASSLTRAYEQYF. The CDR3 bases are TGTGCCAGCAGCCTGACTCGAGCCTACGAGCAGTACTTC. Looking up the rest from reference TRBV2 and TRBJ2-7 gives the full variable domain: EPEVTQTPSHQVTQMGQEVILRCVPISNHLYFYWYRQILGQKVEFLVSFYNNEISEKSEIFDDQFSVERPDGSNFTLKIRSTKLEDSAMYFCASSLTRAYEQYFGPGTRLTVT.